This T cell receptor beta chain is drawn from a study of T-cell memory formation after mild COVID-19. TCRdb reprocessed the 5' RACE reads with MiXCR, giving one entry per CDR3 protein. The data show about 560,000 distinct CDR3 sequences, around 16% seen once. This CDR3 is built from 16 residues. Germline V lookup: CDR1 SGHRS, CDR2 YFSETQ. The V end was cut by 4 bases, the J end by 4 bases, with 19 bases between. Study-level points and caveats: Clones contracting over day 15 to 85 were CD4/CD8 balanced, with later expanders leaning CD4+. Those CD4+ clones that contracted were mainly in CM and EM (CD8+ ones in EMRA). Nothing confirmed that second-wave clones peaking on day 37 were specific for SARS-CoV-2. Some clones that responded turned up in pre-infection memory, which suggests that cross-reactive memory joined in.

A remark on this clonotype: Its antigen is still unknown.

The TCR comes from an adult woman who had mild COVID-19 (a few samples of this study predate the infection). Cell type and time point are not known. The chain has TRBV5-1 and TRBJ2-3; the D gene is possibly TRBD1 (5 bases). The sample consisted of PBMCs or a T cell subset sorted from them (not recorded which). CDR3 sequence (DNA): TGCGCCAGCAGCCCGCCCGAGCCAAGGGGCGCAGATACGCAGTATTTT. As protein: CASSPPEPRGADTQYF.